The rows below give T cell receptor beta chains drawn from one sample of a study of cytomegalovirus exposure and HLA in healthy donors. Method: immunoSEQ multiplex PCR; TCRdb's copy keeps in-frame clones and lacks some. Of about 130,000 clones detected, about 81% appear once; the ten largest clones hold less than 1.1%. The sample was PBMCs. Every receptor here comes from a woman aged 25 to 39 in good health and CMV-seronegative. Both conserved end residues are part of each CDR3. Not all rows give a size; the values are once, few, many and, for expanded clones, a class.

>TRBV6-1|.
CASRRQGAYEQYF
>TRBV7-2|few
CASSIDSRGNTIYF
>TRBV10-3|.
CAISEPGQGNTEAFF
>TRBV7-2|.
CASSFISGELFF
>TRBV11-2|.
CASSPLGQETQYF
>TRBV5-4|.
CASSPGQTRNEQFF
>TRBV7-2|.
CASSLGLAGAYEQFF
>TRBV19|.
CASNPATPYGYTF
>TRBV5-1|.
CASSEGGEQFF
>TRBV13|.
CASRPPSGTTKSTDTQYF
>TRBV9|.
CASSVALGVGSYNEQFF
>TRBV4-1|.
CASSPRQGNTEAFF
>TRBV11-2|.
CASSFEGARGNTIYF
>TRBV7-9|.
CASSSLDSLGETQYF
>TRBV2|.
CASSKTGFGADTQYF
>TRBV21-1|few
CASRTGGAPYEQYF
>TRBV6-5|.
CASSYGQGYTF
>TRBV19|.
CASTALSGANVLTF
>TRBV29-1|.
CSVSQGDTEAFF
>TRBV12-5|.
CASLTYGYTF
>TRBV28|.
CASSYYPTNQPQHF
>TRBV4-1|.
CASSQDLAEQETQYF
>TRBV7-7|.
CASSTTSGTQYF
>TRBV2|.
CASSEPFGGTSGAKFTGELFF
>TRBV7-9|once
CSSSPTGGPMNTEAFF
>TRBV5-4|.
CASTQPGVQAFF
>TRBV5-3|.
CARSSRGPFRLNTEAFF